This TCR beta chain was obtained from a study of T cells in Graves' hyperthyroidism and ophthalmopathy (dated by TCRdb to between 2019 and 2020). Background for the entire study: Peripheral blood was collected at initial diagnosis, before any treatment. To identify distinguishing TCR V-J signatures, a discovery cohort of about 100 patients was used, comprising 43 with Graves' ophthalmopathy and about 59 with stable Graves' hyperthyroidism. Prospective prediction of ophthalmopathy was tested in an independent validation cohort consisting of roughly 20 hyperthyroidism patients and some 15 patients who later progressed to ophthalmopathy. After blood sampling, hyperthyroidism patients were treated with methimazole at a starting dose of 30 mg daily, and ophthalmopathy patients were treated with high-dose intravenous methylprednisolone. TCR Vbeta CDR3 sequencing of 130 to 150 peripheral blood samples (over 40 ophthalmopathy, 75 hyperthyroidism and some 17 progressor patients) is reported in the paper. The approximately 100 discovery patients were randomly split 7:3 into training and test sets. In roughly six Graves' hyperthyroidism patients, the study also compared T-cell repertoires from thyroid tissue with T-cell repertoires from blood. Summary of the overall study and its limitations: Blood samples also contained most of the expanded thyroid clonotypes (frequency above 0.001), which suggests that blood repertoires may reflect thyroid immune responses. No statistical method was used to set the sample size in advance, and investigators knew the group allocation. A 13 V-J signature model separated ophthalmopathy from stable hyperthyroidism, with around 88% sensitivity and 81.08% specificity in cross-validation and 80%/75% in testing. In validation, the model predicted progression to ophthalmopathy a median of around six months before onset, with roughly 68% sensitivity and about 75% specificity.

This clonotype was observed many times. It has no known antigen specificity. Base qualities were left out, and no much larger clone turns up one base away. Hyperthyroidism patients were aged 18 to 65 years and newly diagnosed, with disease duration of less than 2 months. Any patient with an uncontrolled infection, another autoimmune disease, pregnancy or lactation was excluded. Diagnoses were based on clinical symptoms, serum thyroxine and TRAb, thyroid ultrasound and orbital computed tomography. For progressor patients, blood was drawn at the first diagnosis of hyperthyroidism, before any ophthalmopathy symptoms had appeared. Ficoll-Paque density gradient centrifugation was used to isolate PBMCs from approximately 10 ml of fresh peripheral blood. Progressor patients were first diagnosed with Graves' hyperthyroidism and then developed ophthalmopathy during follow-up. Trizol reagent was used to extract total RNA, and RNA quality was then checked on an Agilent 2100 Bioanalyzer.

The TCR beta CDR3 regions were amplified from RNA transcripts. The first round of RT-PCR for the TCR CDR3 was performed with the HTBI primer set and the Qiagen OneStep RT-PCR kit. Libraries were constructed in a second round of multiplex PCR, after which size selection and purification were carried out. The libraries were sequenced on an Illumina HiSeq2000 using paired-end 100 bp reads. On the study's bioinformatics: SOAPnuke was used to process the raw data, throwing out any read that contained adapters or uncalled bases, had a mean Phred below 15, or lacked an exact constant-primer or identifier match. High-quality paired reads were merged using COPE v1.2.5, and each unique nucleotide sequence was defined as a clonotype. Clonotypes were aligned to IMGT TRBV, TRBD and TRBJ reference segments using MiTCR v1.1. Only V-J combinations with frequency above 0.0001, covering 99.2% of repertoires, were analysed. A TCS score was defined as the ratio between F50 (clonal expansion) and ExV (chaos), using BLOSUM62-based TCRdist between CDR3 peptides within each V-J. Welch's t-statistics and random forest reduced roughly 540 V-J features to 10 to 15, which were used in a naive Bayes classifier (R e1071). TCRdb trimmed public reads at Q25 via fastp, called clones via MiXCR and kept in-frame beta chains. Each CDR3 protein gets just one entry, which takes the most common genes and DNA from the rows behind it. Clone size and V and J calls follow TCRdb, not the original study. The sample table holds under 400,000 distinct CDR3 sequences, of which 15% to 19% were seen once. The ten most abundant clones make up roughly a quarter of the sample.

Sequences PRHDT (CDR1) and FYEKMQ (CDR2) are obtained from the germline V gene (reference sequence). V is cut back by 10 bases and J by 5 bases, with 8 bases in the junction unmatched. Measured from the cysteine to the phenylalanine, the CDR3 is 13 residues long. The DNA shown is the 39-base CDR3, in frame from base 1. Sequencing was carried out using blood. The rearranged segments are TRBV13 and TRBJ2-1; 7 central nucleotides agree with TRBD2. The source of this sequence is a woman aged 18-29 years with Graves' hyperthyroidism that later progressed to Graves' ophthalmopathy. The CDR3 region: CATGRREHNEQFF. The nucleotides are TGTGCCACCGGCAGGCGGGAGCACAATGAGCAGTTCTTC.